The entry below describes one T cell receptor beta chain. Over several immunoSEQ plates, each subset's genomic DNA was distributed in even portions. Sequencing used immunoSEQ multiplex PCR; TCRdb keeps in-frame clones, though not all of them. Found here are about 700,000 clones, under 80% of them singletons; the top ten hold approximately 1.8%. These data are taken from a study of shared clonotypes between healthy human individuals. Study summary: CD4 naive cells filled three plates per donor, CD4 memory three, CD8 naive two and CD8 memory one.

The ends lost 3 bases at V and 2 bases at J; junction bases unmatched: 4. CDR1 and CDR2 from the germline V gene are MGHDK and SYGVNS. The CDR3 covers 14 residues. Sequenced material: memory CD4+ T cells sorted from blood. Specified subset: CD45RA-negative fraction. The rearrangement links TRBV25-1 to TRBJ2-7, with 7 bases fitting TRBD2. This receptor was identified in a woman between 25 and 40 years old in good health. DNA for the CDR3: TGTGCCAGCAGTGATGGGGGGAGGGCCTACGAGCAGTACTTC. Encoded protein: CASSDGGRAYEQYF.